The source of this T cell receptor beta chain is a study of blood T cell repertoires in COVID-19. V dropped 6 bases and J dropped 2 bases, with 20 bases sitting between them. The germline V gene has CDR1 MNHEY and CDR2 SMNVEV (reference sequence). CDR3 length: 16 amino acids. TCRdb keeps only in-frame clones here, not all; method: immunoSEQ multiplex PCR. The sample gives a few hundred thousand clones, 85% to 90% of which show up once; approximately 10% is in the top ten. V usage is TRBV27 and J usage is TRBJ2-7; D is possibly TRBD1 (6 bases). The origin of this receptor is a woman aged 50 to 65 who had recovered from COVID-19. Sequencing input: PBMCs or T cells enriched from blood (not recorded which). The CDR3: CASSPEWTAFPYEQYF. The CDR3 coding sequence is TGTGCCAGCAGCCCAGAATGGACAGCCTTTCCCTACGAGCAGTACTTC.